The sequence of this T cell receptor (beta chain) was determined in a study of blood T cell repertoires in COVID-19. Study-level information: COVID-19 samples collected from the United States, Italy and Spain covered acute and convalescent phases. In each case, the material was cDNA or gDNA derived from T cells, B-cell-depleted T cells, or PBMCs.

Germline V gives CDR1 LNHDA, CDR2 SQIVND (reference sequence). The CDR3 is made up of 13 amino acids. V shed 7 bases and J 12 bases; nucleotides not matched to a gene: 12. Original analysis: Estimated nucleated cell counts came from reference gene primer amplification. TCRdb keeps only in-frame clones here, not all; method: immunoSEQ multiplex PCR. Clone size and V and J calls were adopted from that table, with D and trimming inferred from the DNA. The table shows about 210,000 clones, with about nine tenths occurring only once. The sample consisted of peripheral blood. The sequence was obtained from a woman aged 40 to 55 with acute or convalescent COVID-19. The chain employs TRBV19 and TRBJ2-3; 8 positions match TRBD2. Written as DNA, the CDR3 is TGTGCCAGTACCACTACGCGGACTAGCCCCCAGTATTTT. This sequence encodes CASTTTRTSPQYF.